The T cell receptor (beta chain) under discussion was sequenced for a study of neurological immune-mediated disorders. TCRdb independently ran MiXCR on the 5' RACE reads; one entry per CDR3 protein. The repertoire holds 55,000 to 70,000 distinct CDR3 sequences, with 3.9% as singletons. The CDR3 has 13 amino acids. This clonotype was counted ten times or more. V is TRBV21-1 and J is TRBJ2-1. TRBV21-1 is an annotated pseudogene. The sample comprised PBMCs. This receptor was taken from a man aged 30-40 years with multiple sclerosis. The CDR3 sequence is CASSKERGDEQFF. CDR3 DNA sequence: TGTGCCAGCAGCAAAGAGCGGGGTGATGAGCAGTTCTTC.